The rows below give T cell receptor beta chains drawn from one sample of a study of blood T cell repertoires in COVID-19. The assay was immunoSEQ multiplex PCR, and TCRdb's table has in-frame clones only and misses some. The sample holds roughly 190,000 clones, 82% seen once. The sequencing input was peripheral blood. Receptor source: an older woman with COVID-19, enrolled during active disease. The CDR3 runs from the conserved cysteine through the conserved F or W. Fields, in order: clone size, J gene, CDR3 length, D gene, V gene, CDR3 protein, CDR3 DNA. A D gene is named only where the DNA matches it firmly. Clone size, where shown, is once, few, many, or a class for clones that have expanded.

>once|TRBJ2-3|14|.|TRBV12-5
CASGLERPTDTQYF
TGTGCTAGTGGTTTGGAGAGGCCCACAGATACGCAGTATTTT
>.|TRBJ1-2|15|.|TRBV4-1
CASSQDPRGFNRYTF
TGCGCCAGCAGCCAAGACCCGAGAGGGTTTAATCGCTACACCTTC
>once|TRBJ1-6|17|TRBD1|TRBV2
CASSDETGLTYNSPLHF
TGTGCCAGCAGTGATGAGACAGGGCTAACATATAATTCACCCCTCCACTTT
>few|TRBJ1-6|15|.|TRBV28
CASTFDRSYNSPLHF
TGTGCCAGCACCTTTGACAGGTCCTATAATTCACCCCTCCACTTT
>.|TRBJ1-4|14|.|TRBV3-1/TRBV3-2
CASSHGGTNEKLFF
TGTGCCAGCAGCCACGGAGGCACTAATGAAAAACTGTTTTTT
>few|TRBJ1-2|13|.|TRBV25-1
CASSEILNYGYTF
TGTGCCAGCAGTGAAATACTGAACTATGGCTACACCTTC
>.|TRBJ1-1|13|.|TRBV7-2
CASSLAASSEAFF
TGTGCCAGCAGCTTAGCAGCTTCGTCTGAAGCTTTCTTT
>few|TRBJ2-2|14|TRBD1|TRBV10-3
CAIKQGVNAGELFF
TGTGCCATCAAACAGGGGGTTAACGCCGGGGAGCTGTTTTTT
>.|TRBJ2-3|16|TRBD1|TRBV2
CASRTGTGAHADTQYF
TGTGCCAGCAGGACCGGGACAGGGGCGCACGCAGATACGCAGTATTTT
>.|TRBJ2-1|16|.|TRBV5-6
CASIPGGGNSYNEQFF
TGTGCCAGCATTCCTGGAGGGGGCAACTCCTACAATGAGCAGTTCTTC
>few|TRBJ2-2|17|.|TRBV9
CASSPTSFPRTTGELFF
TGTGCCAGCAGCCCTACTAGCTTCCCGAGGACCACCGGGGAGCTGTTTTTT
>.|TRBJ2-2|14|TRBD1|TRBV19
CASRTGRITGELFF
TGTGCCAGTCGGACAGGGCGTATCACCGGGGAGCTGTTTTTT
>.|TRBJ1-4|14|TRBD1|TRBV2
CASSAFGQGEKLFF
TGTGCCAGCAGTGCGTTCGGACAGGGGGAAAAACTGTTTTTT
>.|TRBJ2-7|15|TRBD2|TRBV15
CATSIELAGFYEQYF
TGTGCCACCAGCATCGAACTAGCGGGATTCTACGAGCAGTACTTC
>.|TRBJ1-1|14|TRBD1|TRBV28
CASSLEGQRFEAFF
TGTGCCAGCAGTTTAGAGGGACAGAGATTTGAAGCTTTCTTT
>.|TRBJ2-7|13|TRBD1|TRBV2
CASSGDRGGEQYF
TGTGCCAGCAGTGGAGACAGGGGGGGCGAGCAGTACTTC
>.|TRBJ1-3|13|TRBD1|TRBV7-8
CASSQVQGRTIYF
TGTGCCAGCAGCCAAGTACAGGGGCGCACCATATATTTT
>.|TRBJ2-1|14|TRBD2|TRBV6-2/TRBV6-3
CASSYGLARGEQFF
TGTGCCAGCAGTTACGGACTAGCGAGAGGTGAGCAGTTCTTC
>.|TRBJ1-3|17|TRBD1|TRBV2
CASSQARNRGLGNTIYF
TGTGCCAGCAGCCAAGCAAGGAACAGGGGGCTTGGAAACACCATATATTTT
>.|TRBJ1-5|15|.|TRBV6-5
CASTGAGGGNQPQHF
TGTGCCAGCACGGGTGCGGGGGGCGGCAATCAGCCCCAGCATTTT
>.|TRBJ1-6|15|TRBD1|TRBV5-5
CASSLEGATNSPLHF
TGTGCCAGCAGCTTGGAGGGGGCAACTAATTCACCCCTCCACTTT
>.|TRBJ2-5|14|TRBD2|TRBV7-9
CASLSGRMSETQYF
TGTGCCAGCTTAAGCGGGAGGATGTCGGAGACCCAGTACTTC
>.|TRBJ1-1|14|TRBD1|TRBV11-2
CASLLGTGATEAFF
TGTGCCAGCCTCCTGGGAACAGGGGCCACTGAAGCTTTCTTT
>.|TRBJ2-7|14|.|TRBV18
CASSPPEASYEQYF
TGTGCCAGCTCACCACCGGAAGCGAGCTACGAGCAGTACTTC
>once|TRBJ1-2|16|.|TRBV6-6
CASSNPDGLPNYGYTF
TGTGCCAGCAGTAACCCCGATGGGCTACCTAACTATGGCTACACCTTC
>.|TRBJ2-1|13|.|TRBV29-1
CSVEDGANNEQFF
TGCAGCGTTGAAGATGGGGCCAACAATGAGCAGTTCTTC
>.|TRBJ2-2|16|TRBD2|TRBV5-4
CASGKLAAGNTGELFF
TGTGCCAGCGGAAAACTAGCGGCGGGGAACACCGGGGAGCTGTTTTTT
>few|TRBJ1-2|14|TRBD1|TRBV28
CASLESTGGRGYTF
TGTGCCAGCCTAGAGTCGACAGGGGGCCGGGGCTACACCTTC
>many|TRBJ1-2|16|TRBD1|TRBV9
CASSSDRSFGNYGYTF
TGTGCCAGCAGCTCGGACAGGTCTTTCGGAAACTATGGCTACACCTTC
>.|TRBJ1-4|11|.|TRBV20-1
CKGRANEKLFF
TGCAAAGGTCGGGCTAATGAAAAACTGTTTTTT
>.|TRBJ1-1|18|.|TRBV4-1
CASSQDNSQGTMNTEAFF
TGCGCCAGCAGCCAAGATAATAGTCAGGGTACCATGAACACTGAAGCTTTCTTT
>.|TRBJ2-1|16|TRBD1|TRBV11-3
CASSLTGTGFWSEQFF
TGTGCCAGCAGCTTGACCGGGACAGGGTTTTGGAGTGAGCAGTTCTTC
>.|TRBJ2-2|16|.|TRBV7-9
CASIQSVTANTGELFF
TGTGCCAGCATTCAATCCGTAACAGCGAACACCGGGGAGCTGTTTTTT
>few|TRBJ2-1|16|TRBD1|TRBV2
CASSVGTAGAYNEQFF
TGTGCCAGCAGTGTGGGGACAGCTGGGGCCTACAATGAGCAGTTCTTC
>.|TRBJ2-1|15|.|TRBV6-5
CASSSQPGGYNEQFF
TGTGCCAGCAGTTCCCAACCCGGGGGCTACAATGAGCAGTTCTTC
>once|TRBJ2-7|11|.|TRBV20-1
CSAPLAREQYF
TGCAGTGCTCCTCTAGCGAGGGAGCAGTACTTC
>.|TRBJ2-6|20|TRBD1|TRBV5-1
CASSPWLVGTGGAGANVLTF
TGCGCCAGCAGCCCTTGGTTAGTTGGGACAGGGGGCGCTGGGGCCAACGTCCTGACTTTC
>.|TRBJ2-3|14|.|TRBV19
CASRNDLSTDTQYF
TGTGCCAGTAGAAATGACTTAAGCACAGATACGCAGTATTTT
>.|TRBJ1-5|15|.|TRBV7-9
CASTQKGANNQPQHF
TGTGCCAGCACCCAAAAAGGGGCGAACAATCAGCCCCAGCATTTT
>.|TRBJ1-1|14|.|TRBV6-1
CASSGEGFNTEAFF
TGTGCCAGCAGTGGGGAGGGTTTTAACACTGAAGCTTTCTTT
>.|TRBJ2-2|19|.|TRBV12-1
CASSFGLRGLSFNTGELFF
TGTGCCAGCAGCTTTGGTTTGCGGGGGCTGTCTTTTAACACCGGGGAGCTGTTTTTT
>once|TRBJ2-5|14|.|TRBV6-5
CASSSTRGTETQYF
TGTGCCAGCAGTTCGACACGGGGAACGGAGACCCAGTACTTC
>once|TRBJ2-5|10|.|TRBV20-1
CSARRETQYF
TGCAGTGCTAGACGGGAGACCCAGTACTTC
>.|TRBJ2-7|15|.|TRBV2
CASSERGGITYEQYF
TGTGCCAGCAGTGAACGAGGCGGGATAACCTACGAGCAGTACTTC
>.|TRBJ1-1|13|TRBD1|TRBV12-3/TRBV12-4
CASNVRQGRQAFF
TGTGCCAGCAACGTTCGACAGGGTCGGCAAGCTTTCTTT
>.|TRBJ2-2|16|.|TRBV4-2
CASSQEVAANTGELFF
TGTGCCAGCAGCCAAGAGGTCGCGGCGAACACCGGGGAGCTGTTTTTT
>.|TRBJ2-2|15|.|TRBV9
CASSVRAGESGELFF
TGTGCCAGCAGCGTAAGGGCAGGGGAGTCCGGGGAGCTGTTTTTT
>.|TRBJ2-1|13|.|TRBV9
CASGRRDPNEQFF
TGTGCCAGCGGGCGGCGGGACCCCAATGAGCAGTTCTTC
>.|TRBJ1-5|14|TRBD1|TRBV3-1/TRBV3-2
CASSWTGDNQPQHF
TGTGCCAGCAGTTGGACAGGGGACAATCAGCCCCAGCATTTT
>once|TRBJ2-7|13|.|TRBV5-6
CASSLGGPGEQYF
TGTGCCAGCAGCTTGGGAGGGCCGGGGGAGCAGTACTTC
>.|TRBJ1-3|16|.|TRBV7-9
CASSKAPTEHGNTIYF
TGTGCCAGCAGCAAGGCCCCGACAGAGCATGGAAACACCATATATTTT
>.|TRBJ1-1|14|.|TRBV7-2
CASSLGTANTEAFF
TGTGCCAGCAGCTTAGGGACAGCGAACACTGAAGCTTTCTTT
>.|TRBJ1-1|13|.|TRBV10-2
CASGGYSNTEAFF
TGCGCCAGCGGTGGGTACTCGAACACTGAAGCTTTCTTT
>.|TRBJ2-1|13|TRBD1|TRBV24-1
CATRTGLSNEQFF
TGTGCCACCAGGACAGGGCTCAGCAATGAGCAGTTCTTC
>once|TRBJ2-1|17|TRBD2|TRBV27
CASSAVILAGTYNEQFF
TGTGCCAGCAGCGCGGTGATTCTAGCGGGAACATACAATGAGCAGTTCTTC
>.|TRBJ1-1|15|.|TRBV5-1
CASSLHRTTDTEAFF
TGCGCCAGCAGCTTGCACCGGACAACGGACACTGAAGCTTTCTTT
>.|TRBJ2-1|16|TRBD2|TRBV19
CASTPELQRGGYEQFF
TGTGCCAGTACCCCTGAATTACAGCGGGGAGGCTATGAGCAGTTCTTC
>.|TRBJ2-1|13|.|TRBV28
CASGLLSYNEQFF
TGTGCCAGCGGGCTCCTTTCCTACAATGAGCAGTTCTTC
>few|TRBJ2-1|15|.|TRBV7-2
CASGVEGLAYNEQFF
TGTGCCAGCGGGGTGGAGGGACTGGCCTACAATGAGCAGTTCTTC